This T cell receptor (beta chain) was documented in a study of beta chain features in type 1 diabetes. Study-wide findings and caveats: Shortening of TCRB CDR3s, moderate but significant, appeared in all four CD4+ subsets of Type 1 diabetes patients. Resolution of whether HLA type affects TCRB rearrangement was not achieved here. Naive, central memory and Treg TCRB repertoires appeared more alike in patients than in healthy donors.

Of the isolated RNA, all was reverse transcribed, and so the sequenced material was expressed TCRB transcripts. Assay: immunoSEQ multiplex PCR; the TCRdb copy retains only in-frame clones and omits some. Of a few hundred thousand clones listed, around an eighth are singletons. Germline V gene sequence: CDR1 SGHAT, CDR2 FQNNGV. The V gene end was trimmed by 4 bases and the J gene end by 6 bases; junction bases not matched to a gene: 13. This CDR3 comprises 17 residues. Blood was drawn once from each donor into heparinised tubes. The draws averaged approximately 120 mL. Turning to this clone: Its antigen is not known.

The chain joins TRBV11-2 to TRBJ2-7; 12 bases fit TRBD2. The sequencing input was naive CD4+ T cells from blood. This TCR was sampled from a young man in good health. The CDR3 DNA reads TGTGCCAGCAGCTCCCCCCGAGAGCTAGCGGGAGGGTTCGAGCAGTACTTC. Translation gives CASSSPRELAGGFEQYF.